This is a list of T cell receptor beta chains from one sample in a study of response to subunit inactivated influenza vaccine. TCRdb recomputed calls from the RT-PCR reads with MiXCR, one row per CDR3 protein. Here the sample spans hundreds of thousands of distinct CDR3 sequences, approximately 17% being singletons. Sequenced material: PBMCs from blood, taken roughly 5 days after vaccination. The receptors were gathered from a man between 50 and 59 years old who received an inactivated influenza vaccine. Both conserved end residues are part of each CDR3. A D gene is named only where the DNA matches it firmly. Size tells how often a clone was seen (once, few, many) or the class of an expanded clone, and some rows leave it out.

d_call clone_size j_call v_call cdr3_aa cdr3_nt
. few TRBJ1-4 TRBV5-1 CASSPWGRGEEKLFF TGCGCCAGCAGCCCCTGGGGCAGGGGAGAAGAAAAACTGTTTTTT
TRBD1 few TRBJ2-7 TRBV20-1 CSARGTGNYEQYF TGCAGTGCTAGAGGGACAGGCAACTACGAGCAGTACTTC
. few TRBJ1-1 TRBV29-1 CSVGKGGTEAFF TGCAGCGTTGGGAAGGGAGGCACTGAAGCTTTCTTT
. few TRBJ2-2 TRBV7-9 CASSFITGWSGELFF TGTGCCAGCAGCTTCATCACAGGGTGGTCCGGGGAGCTGTTTTTT
. few TRBJ1-5 TRBV15 CATSEGRGLEPQHF TGTGCCACCAGCGAAGGACGGGGGCTGGAGCCCCAGCATTTT
TRBD1 . TRBJ1-2 TRBV6-1 CASSASMGQGLPSYGYTF TGTGCCAGCAGTGCCTCTATGGGACAGGGTTTGCCTTCATATGGCTACACCTTC
. . TRBJ2-1 TRBV7-2 CASSEGGNTYNEQFF TGTGCCAGCAGCGAGGGTGGGAATACTTACAATGAGCAGTTCTTC
TRBD1 . TRBJ1-4 TRBV29-1 CSVGTGGGSNEKLFF TGCAGCGTGGGGACAGGGGGCGGTAGTAATGAAAAACTGTTTTTT
. . TRBJ2-5 TRBV28 CASSFEGTDQETQYF TGTGCCAGCAGTTTTGAAGGGACGGATCAAGAGACCCAGTACTTC
TRBD1 few TRBJ2-2 TRBV5-1 CASRLSTGGEGELFF TGCGCCAGCAGACTCTCGACAGGGGGCGAGGGGGAGCTGTTTTTT
. . TRBJ2-2 TRBV6-2/TRBV6-3 CASSYSRTVLNTGELFF TGTGCCAGCAGTTACTCGCGGACAGTCTTGAACACCGGGGAGCTGTTTTTT
TRBD1 . TRBJ1-5 TRBV12-3/TRBV12-4 CASRPGGTPAQHF TGTGCCAGCAGGCCAGGGGGCACCCCCGCCCAGCATTTT
. . TRBJ2-6 TRBV18 CASSQAMPGANVLTF TGTGCCAGCTCCCAAGCCATGCCTGGGGCCAACGTCCTGACTTTC
TRBD2 few TRBJ2-5 TRBV20-1 CSARVGRVIQETQYF TGCAGTGCTAGAGTCGGGAGGGTGATCCAAGAGACCCAGTACTTC
. few TRBJ1-1 TRBV20-1 CSARLGSWVNTEAFF TGCAGTGCTAGACTGGGGTCATGGGTGAACACTGAAGCTTTCTTT
. . TRBJ1-2 TRBV25-1 CASSDRDRGYGYTF TGTGCCAGCAGTGACCGTGATAGGGGCTATGGCTACACCTTC